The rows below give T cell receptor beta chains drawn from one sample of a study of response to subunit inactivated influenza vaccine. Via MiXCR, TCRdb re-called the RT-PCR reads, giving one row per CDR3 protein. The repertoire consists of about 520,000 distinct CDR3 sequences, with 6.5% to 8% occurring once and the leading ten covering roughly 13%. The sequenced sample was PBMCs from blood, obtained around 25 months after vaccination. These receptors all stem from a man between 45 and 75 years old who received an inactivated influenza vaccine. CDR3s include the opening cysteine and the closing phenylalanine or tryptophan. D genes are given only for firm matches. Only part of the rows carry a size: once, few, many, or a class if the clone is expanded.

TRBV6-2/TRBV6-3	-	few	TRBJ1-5	TGTGCCAGCAGTTACCCGGGGGCAATCAATCAGCCCCAGCATTTT	CASSYPGAINQPQHF
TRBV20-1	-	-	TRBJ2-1	TGCAGTGCTAGAGATCTAGGGGTCAGCTCCTACAATGAGCAGTTCTTC	CSARDLGVSSYNEQFF
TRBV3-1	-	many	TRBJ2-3	TGTGCCAGCAGCCAAGATCCGGGGGACCCACTACATACGCAGTATTTT	CASSQDPGDPLHTQYF
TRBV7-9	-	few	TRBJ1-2	TGTGCCAGCACCCTAGCGAAAGCGGCTGGCTACACCTTC	CASTLAKAAGYTF
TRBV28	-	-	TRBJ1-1	TGTGCCAGCAGTTTCCTCACTGAAGCTTTCTTT	CASSFLTEAFF
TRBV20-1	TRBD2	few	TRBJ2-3	TGCAGTGCTATCACTAGCGGGGGCACAGATACGCAGTATTTT	CSAITSGGTDTQYF
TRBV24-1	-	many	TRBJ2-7	TGTGCCACCAGTGATTTGAGGGGGAGGCCCTCCTACGAGCAGTACTTC	CATSDLRGRPSYEQYF
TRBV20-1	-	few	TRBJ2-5	TGCAGTGCTAGACCCGCGCCAGGGTACCAAGAGACCCAGTACTTC	CSARPAPGYQETQYF
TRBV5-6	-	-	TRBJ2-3	TGTGCCAGCGGCCCTGGACAGCGCACAGATACGCAGTATTTT	CASGPGQRTDTQYF
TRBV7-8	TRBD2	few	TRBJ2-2	TGTGCCAGCAGCTCCCTGCTAGCGGGAGGAAACACCGGGGAGCTGTTTTTT	CASSSLLAGGNTGELFF
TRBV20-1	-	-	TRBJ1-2	TGCAGTGCTCCTGAATGGGGGGCAGGCTATGGCTACACCTTC	CSAPEWGAGYGYTF
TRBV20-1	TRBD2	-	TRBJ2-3	TGCAGTGCTAGTAATGAGTCGGGACTAGCGTTCACAGATACGCAGTATTTT	CSASNESGLAFTDTQYF
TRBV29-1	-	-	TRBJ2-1	TGCAGCGTTGAAGATTTGAGCTCCTACAATGAGCAGTTCTTC	CSVEDLSSYNEQFF
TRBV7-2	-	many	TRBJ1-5	TGTGCCAGCAGCTTAAGCTCAGGGGTTCGCAATCAGCCCCAGCATTTT	CASSLSSGVRNQPQHF
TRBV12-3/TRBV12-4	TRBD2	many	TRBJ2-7	TGTGCCAGCAGGGAACTAGCGGGAGAAGAGCAGTACTTC	CASRELAGEEQYF
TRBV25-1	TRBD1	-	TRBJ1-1	TGTGCCAGCAGCACAGGACAGGGAATATTCTTCGGGACTGAAGCTTTCTTT	CASSTGQGIFFGTEAFF
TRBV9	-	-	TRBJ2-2	TGTGCCAGCAGCGTAACTGGTAGCGGACCCACCGGGGAGCTGTTTTTT	CASSVTGSGPTGELFF
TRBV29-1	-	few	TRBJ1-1	TGCAGCGTTGAAAGGGGTATGAACACTGAAGCTTTCTTT	CSVERGMNTEAFF
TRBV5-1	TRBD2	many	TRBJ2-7	TGCGCCAGCAGCTTAGCGGGGAAGCCGACCTACGAGCAGTACTTC	CASSLAGKPTYEQYF
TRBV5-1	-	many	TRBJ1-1	TGCGCCAGCAGCTTGGCCCGGTCGGGGAACACTGAAGCTTTCTTT	CASSLARSGNTEAFF
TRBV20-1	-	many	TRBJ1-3	TGCAGTGCTAAGTCAGGGGATGGGGACACCATATATTTT	CSAKSGDGDTIYF
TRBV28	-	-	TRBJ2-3	TGTGCCAGCAGTGGGGGACTTACCGTCCGCACAGATACGCAGTATTTT	CASSGGLTVRTDTQYF
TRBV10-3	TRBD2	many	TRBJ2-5	TGTGCCATCAGTGAGTCGCAGGGAGGGTTGGAGACCCAGTACTTC	CAISESQGGLETQYF
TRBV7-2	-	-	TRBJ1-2	TGTGCCAGCAGCTTAGTCTACTCCTCAGCTAACTATGGCTACACCTTC	CASSLVYSSANYGYTF
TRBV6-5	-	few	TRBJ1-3	TGTGCCAGCAGTTATAGCAGCCTCGTCTCTGGAAACACCATATATTTT	CASSYSSLVSGNTIYF
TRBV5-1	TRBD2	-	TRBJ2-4	TGCGCCAGCAGCTCCCGGACTAGCGGGAGGGAAAACATTCAGTACTTC	CASSSRTSGRENIQYF
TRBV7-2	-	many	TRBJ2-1	TGTGCCAGCAGCTTCGGTTTCTCGGCAGGTCCCAATGAGCAGTTCTTC	CASSFGFSAGPNEQFF
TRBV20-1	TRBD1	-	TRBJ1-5	TGCAGTGCTTCTCAGGGGGGACTAGGCAATCAGCCCCAGCATTTT	CSASQGGLGNQPQHF
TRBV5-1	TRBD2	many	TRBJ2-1	TGCGCCAGCAGTCCTCAAGCGGGAGGGCCGAATGAGCAGTTCTTC	CASSPQAGGPNEQFF
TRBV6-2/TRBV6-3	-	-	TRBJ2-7	TGTGCCAGCAGTTATCGGACTCCGAGCTCCTACGAGCAGTACTTC	CASSYRTPSSYEQYF
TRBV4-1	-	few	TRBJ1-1	TGCGCCAGCAGCCCCTTGCCCGAACCGAACACTGAAGCTTTCTTT	CASSPLPEPNTEAFF
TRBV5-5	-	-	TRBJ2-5	TGTGCCAGCAGCGGGGGTAGCGTCGCGGAGACCCAGTACTTC	CASSGGSVAETQYF
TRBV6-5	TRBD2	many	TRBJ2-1	TGTGCCAGCAGTTACTCGGCGGGACTATACAATGAGCAGTTCTTC	CASSYSAGLYNEQFF
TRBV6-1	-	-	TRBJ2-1	TGTGCCACTAACCGGGGAGGGACAACCTACAATGAGCAGTTCTTC	CATNRGGTTYNEQFF
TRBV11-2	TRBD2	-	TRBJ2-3	TGTGCCAGCAGCGACTCGTCGGGACTAGCTGGCTCTAGCACAGATACGCAGTATTTT	CASSDSSGLAGSSTDTQYF
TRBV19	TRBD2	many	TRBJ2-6	TGTGCCAGTAGTATGCTAGCGGGGCGCTCTGGGGCCAACGTCCTGACTTTC	CASSMLAGRSGANVLTF
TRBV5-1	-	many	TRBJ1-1	TGCGCCAGCAGCAGGGCCCTTACAGCGAACACTGAAGCTTTCTTT	CASSRALTANTEAFF
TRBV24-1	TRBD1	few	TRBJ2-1	TGTGCCACCAGTGATCAACCACAGGGGGCGCGAAACAATGAGCAGTTCTTC	CATSDQPQGARNNEQFF
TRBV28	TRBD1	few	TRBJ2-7	TGTGCCAGCAGTTTACCCGGGACAGGTACCTACGAGCAGTACTTC	CASSLPGTGTYEQYF
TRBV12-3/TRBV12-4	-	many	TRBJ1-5	TGTGCCAGGTGGGGGGCCCTCCGGCGGGAATATAGCAATCAGCCCCAGCATTTT	CARWGALRREYSNQPQHF
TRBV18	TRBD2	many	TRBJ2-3	TGTGCCAGCTCACCACGACTAGCGGGAGTCGCAGATACGCAGTATTTT	CASSPRLAGVADTQYF
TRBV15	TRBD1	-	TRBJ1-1	TGTGCCACCAGCCCCCGGACAGGGGGGCACACTGAAGCTTTCTTT	CATSPRTGGHTEAFF
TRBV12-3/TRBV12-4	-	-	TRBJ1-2	TGTGCCAGCAGTCCCACGGGAGGGGCAGGGGTGAGCACTAACTATGGCTACACCTTC	CASSPTGGAGVSTNYGYTF
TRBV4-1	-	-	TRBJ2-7	TGCGCCAGCAGCCAGCCCGGTGCCCTCCGGAACGAGCAGTACTTC	CASSQPGALRNEQYF
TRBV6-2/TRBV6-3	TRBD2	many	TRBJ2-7	TGTGCCAGAGGAAGCGGGATCACCTACGAGCAGTACTTC	CARGSGITYEQYF
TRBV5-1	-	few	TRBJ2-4	TGCGCCAGCAGCTTGGCATCCCGAGGGCTAGCCAAAAACATTCAGTACTTC	CASSLASRGLAKNIQYF
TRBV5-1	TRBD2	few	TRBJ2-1	TGCGCCAGCAGCTGGAAAAGCGGGGGGGCTTACAATGAGCAGTTCTTC	CASSWKSGGAYNEQFF
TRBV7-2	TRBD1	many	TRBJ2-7	TGTGCCAGCAGCTCACTCCTGACAGGGAACGAGCAGTACTTC	CASSSLLTGNEQYF
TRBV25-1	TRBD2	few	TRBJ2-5	TGTGCCAGCAGTGAATCCCCGGGACTAGCGGGCCAAGAGACCCAGTACTTC	CASSESPGLAGQETQYF
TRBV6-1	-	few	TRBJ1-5	TGTGCCAGCAGTGAACAGGGTCGGGGCAATCAGCCCCAGCATTTT	CASSEQGRGNQPQHF
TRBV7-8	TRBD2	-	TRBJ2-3	TGTGCCAGCAGCCTGGGACTAGCGGGAGGGACTAGCACAGATACGCAGTATTTT	CASSLGLAGGTSTDTQYF
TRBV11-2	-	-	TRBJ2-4	TGTGCCAGCAGCTTTCCATTTAGCAGGGGATTAGCCAAAAACATTCAGTACTTC	CASSFPFSRGLAKNIQYF
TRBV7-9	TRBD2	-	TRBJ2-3	TGTGCCAGCAGCTTAGCCAGGACTAGCGAGGCAGATACGCAGTATTTT	CASSLARTSEADTQYF
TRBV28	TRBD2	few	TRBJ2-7	TGTGCCAGCAGTTTGCTAGCGGGAGGTTTCGACGAGCAGTACTTC	CASSLLAGGFDEQYF
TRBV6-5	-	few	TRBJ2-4	TGTGCCAGCAGTTACTCAGGCGTGGAAAACATTCAGTACTTC	CASSYSGVENIQYF
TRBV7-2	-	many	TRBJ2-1	TGTGCCAGCAGCTGGACAGTTTACAATGAGCAGTTCTTC	CASSWTVYNEQFF
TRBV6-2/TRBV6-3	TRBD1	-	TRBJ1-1	TGTGCCAGCAGTTACTTGGGACAGGGCGACACTGAAGCTTTCTTT	CASSYLGQGDTEAFF
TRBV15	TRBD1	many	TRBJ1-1	TGTGCCACCAGCAGAGAAGGGGGACAGGGGTTGAAAGCTTTCTTT	CATSREGGQGLKAFF
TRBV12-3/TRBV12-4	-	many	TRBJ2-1	TGTGCCAGCAGTTTAGATTGGCAGGGTGGTGAGCAGTTCTTC	CASSLDWQGGEQFF